The 5 T cell receptor beta chains given below trace back to one sample, sequenced in a study of Ad26.COV2.S vaccination and SARS-CoV-2 variants. Libraries were prepared by immunoSEQ multiplex PCR; TCRdb keeps only in-frame clonotypes and omits some of them. The sample has roughly 700,000 clones; approximately 88% are singletons. The treatment: some 20 received Ad26.COV2.S at low or high dose, single or two shots; several received placebo; per-sample allocation not given. Specimen acquisition occurred on day 63 following the initial vaccine or placebo injection. The sequenced sample was peripheral blood, obtained in a trial of Ad26.COV2.S vaccine versus placebo. Every receptor here comes from a person aged 18-65 years who received the Ad26.COV2.S COVID-19 vaccine or a placebo.

The chain combines TRBV29-1 with TRBJ1-2; TRBD1 might be the D (5 bases). Germline V gene data show CDR1 as SQVTM and CDR2 as ANQGSEA. The V and J ends lost 3 bases and 7 bases respectively, with 12 bases between them. The length of the CDR3 is 12 residues. The CDR3 bases are TGCAGCGTTGAGGAGACAGTATCTGGCTACACCTTC. This sequence encodes CSVEETVSGYTF.

The chain links TRBV5-1 to TRBJ1-3, with 9 bases matching TRBD1. The germline gives CDR1 SGHRS, CDR2 YFSETQ. The CDR3 extends over 17 amino acids. The J segment lost 1 base and the V segment lost 3 bases, leaving 8 bases of the junction unmatched. Here the CDR3 reads CASSSAGQGYSGNTIYF. In nucleotides, the CDR3 is TGCGCCAGCAGCTCGGCGGGACAGGGATATTCTGGAAACACCATATATTTT.

Details on this clone: The same CDR3 can be traced to other DNA sequences in this sample. The chain links TRBV12-5 to TRBJ2-1, with D perhaps matching TRBD2 (6 bases). This CDR3 spans 15 amino acids. Germline V CDR1 and CDR2: LGHNT, FRNRAP. V dropped 1 base and J dropped 4 bases, with 11 bases sitting between them. The CDR3 bases are TGTGCTAGTGGTTTGGGTCAAGGGACTTACAATGAGCAGTTCTTC. Protein sequence: CASGLGQGTYNEQFF.

The J gene is TRBJ2-7, the V gene TRBV19, with D possibly TRBD1 on 6 matching bases. The germline V and J ends were trimmed by 4 bases and 3 bases, with 10 bases remaining between them. From germline, CDR1 is LNHDA and CDR2 SQIVND (reference sequence). There are 13 residues in the CDR3. The CDR3, as DNA: TGTGCCAGTAGTACTAACAGGGACTACGAGCAGTACTTC. This codes for CASSTNRDYEQYF. Drawing the rest from reference TRBV19 and TRBJ2-7, the complete variable domain is DGGITQSPKYLFRKEGQNVTLSCEQNLNHDAMYWYRQDPGQGLRLIYYSQIVNDFQKGDIAEGYSVSREKKESFPLTVTSAQKNPTAFYLCASSTNRDYEQYFGPGTRLTVT.

A word on this clone: Other DNA sequences from this sample encode an identical CDR3 as well. The gene calls are TRBV9 and TRBJ1-3, with D hard to call. The CDR3 sequence is 14 residues long. Looked up from germline, CDR1 is SGDLS and CDR2 is YYNGEE. The V end was cut by 0 bases, the J end by 1 base, with 5 bases between. The CDR3 DNA sequence: TGTGCCAGCAGCGTAGTGGGATCTGGAAACACCATATATTTT. Residues: CASSVVGSGNTIYF.